Included here is one T cell receptor beta chain sequence, with context. This record belongs to a study of shared clonotypes between healthy human individuals. Repertoires were generated with immunoSEQ multiplex PCR, while TCRdb's copy carries only in-frame clones and drops some. The table has fewer than 650,000 clones, around 80% seen once; the top ten hold around 12%. Only Caucasian adults living in Nashville, Tennessee served as donors. The sequenced material came from PBMCs. This TCR was recovered from a woman aged 40 to 55 in good health. Some clones in this sample may be carry-over from other donors' samples.

The CDR3 loop reads CASSRQGIYEQYF. CDR3 DNA sequence: TGTGCCAGCAGTAGACAGGGTATTTACGAGCAGTACTTC. V is TRBV6-5 and J is TRBJ2-7, with 7 bases matching TRBD1. Germline V CDR1 and CDR2: MNHEY, SVGAGI. This CDR3 region has 13 residues. The ends lost 5 bases at V and 4 bases at J; junction bases unmatched: 5.